This T cell receptor (beta chain) is drawn from a study of human T cells and chemical hapten exposure (dated by TCRdb to the early 2020s). Looking at the study overall: For sensitization, 2% DPC in acetone was applied to a 2 cm by 2 cm area of upper inner arm skin. Weekly therapeutic DPC doses were additionally applied to the scalp of patients throughout the approximately 25-week study period. Patch testing was done on the upper back using Finn chambers containing 0.01% DPC, and results were scored after 6 days according to International Contact Dermatitis Research Group standards. Alopecia areata with under or over 50% scalp involvement, alopecia totalis and alopecia universalis were represented in the patient cohort, which was mostly female. Libraries were pooled for sequencing, and variation in per-sample TCR yields was attributed mainly to small differences in library volumes within the pool. This study followed changes in the peripheral blood TCR repertoire in vivo during primary and secondary sensitization of alopecia patients to the hapten diphenylcyclopropenone (DPC). Blood samples were taken from patients before sensitization (week 0) and then at 2, 6 and about 24 weeks after DPC sensitization. Approximately 28 alopecia patients gave blood for TCR sequencing at one to four time points (pre-sensitization, 2, 6 and 24 weeks).

According to the study, the label for this sample's time point signals: patch test 2, 6 weeks after DPC sensitization. This sample's treatment or condition label indicates: therapeutic diphenylcyclopropenone sensitization with weekly scalp DPC. Blood at each patch-test visit was drawn before the patch test was applied. Patients were eligible if aged 18 to 70, diagnosed with alopecia and judged suitable for DPC therapy, and pregnant patients were excluded. Unfractionated whole blood was collected in Tempus Blood RNA tubes, and total RNA was extracted from that blood. As concerns this clonotype: It has no known antigen specificity. No per-base quality is available; no much larger clone lies one base away.

Study-wide conclusions, independent of this receptor: Because every patient had alopecia, a presumed autoimmune disease, the patients' immune response might differ from that of healthy individuals. After repeated subsampling, changes were observed in the strength of the expansion versus patch-test correlation and in the threshold at which the correlation became significant. Compared with pre-sensitization or healthy control sets, expanded TCRs formed significantly more large CDR3 similarity clusters, which is consistent with antigen-driven responses. A positive correlation was found between the number of PT1 expanded TCRs and patch test score, with significance reached at thresholds 8, 16 and 32 but not 4. DPC sensitization did not change the number of TCRs with a frequency above 1 in 1000, and there was no evidence of changes in global repertoire structure.

Library preparation was by RACE. The data were produced on a NextSeq 500. During library preparation, unique molecular identifiers were attached to individual cDNA molecules so that TCRs could be counted quantitatively and reproducibly. For every blood RNA sample, sequencing covered both the TCR alpha and TCR beta chains. Per the source publication's procedure: Samples had a median of roughly 98,000 TCRs, with a range from about 23,224 to 750,000. The Decombinator software suite was used to annotate the V, J and CDR3 of the TCR reads. Every sample was subsampled to the same number of TCRs (28,000) for the PS versus PT1 abundance plots. Expanded TCRs were defined as absent before sensitization and observed at least eight times at the 2-week time point. TCRdb reran the public reads through fastp at Q25 and MiXCR, keeping productive beta chains. Each record represents a unique CDR3 protein, reported with the most common genes and DNA among its rows. TCRdb, not the original authors, processed these V and J calls. The sample table holds a few hundred thousand distinct CDR3 sequences, of which around 6% were seen once. The ten largest clones take up roughly 5.4% of the sample.

Deletion took 0 bases off V and 6 bases off J, with a span of 21 bases between the germline ends. Including cysteine and phenylalanine, the CDR3 has 19 amino acids. Only the CDR3 part of the read is kept: 57 bases, read in frame from the first base. CDR1 SGHDN and CDR2 FVKESK were looked up in the germline V gene. The chain is encoded by TRBV14 joined to TRBJ1-6; a confident D gene designation cannot be given. The origin of this receptor is a woman under 30 with alopecia areata. Some clones in this sample may be carry-over from other donors' samples. Sample: whole blood, taken in connection with sensitization to the hapten diphenylcyclopropenone (DPC). The CDR3 reads as follows: CASSQEVGQLSVFNSPLHF. Read as DNA, the sequence is TGTGCCAGCAGCCAAGAAGTAGGCCAGCTTTCCGTTTTTAATTCACCCCTCCACTTT.